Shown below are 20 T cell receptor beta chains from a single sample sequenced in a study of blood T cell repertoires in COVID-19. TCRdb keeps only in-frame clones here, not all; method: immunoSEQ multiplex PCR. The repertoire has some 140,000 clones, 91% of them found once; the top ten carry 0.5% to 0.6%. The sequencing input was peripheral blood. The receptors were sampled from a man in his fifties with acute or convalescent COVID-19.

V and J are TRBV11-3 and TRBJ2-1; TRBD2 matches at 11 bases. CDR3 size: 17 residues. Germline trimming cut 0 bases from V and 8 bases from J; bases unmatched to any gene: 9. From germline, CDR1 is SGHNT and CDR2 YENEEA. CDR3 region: CASSLDGLAGGLDEQFF. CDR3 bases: TGTGCCAGCAGCTTAGATGGGCTAGCGGGGGGTTTAGATGAGCAGTTCTTC. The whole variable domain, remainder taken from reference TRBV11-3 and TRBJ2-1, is EAGVVQSPRYKIIEKKQPVAFWCNPISGHNTLYWYLQNLGQGPELLIRYENEEAVDDSQLPKDRFSAERLKGVDSTLKIQPAELGDSAVYLCASSLDGLAGGLDEQFFGPGTRLTVL.

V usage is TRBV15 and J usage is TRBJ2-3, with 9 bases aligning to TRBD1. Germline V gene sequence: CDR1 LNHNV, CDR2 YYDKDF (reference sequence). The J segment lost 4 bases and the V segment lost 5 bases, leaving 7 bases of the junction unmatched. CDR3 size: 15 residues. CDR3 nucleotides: TGTGCCACCAGCGGAACAGGGGGCCGGGCAGATACGCAGTATTTT. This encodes CATSGTGGRADTQYF.

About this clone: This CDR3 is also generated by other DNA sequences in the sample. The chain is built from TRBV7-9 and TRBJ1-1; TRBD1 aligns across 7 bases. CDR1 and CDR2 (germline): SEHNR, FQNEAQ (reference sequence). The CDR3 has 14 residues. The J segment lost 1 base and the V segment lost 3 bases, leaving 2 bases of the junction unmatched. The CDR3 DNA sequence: TGTGCCAGCAGCTTCGGGACAGCGAACACTGAAGCTTTCTTT. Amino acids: CASSFGTANTEAFF.

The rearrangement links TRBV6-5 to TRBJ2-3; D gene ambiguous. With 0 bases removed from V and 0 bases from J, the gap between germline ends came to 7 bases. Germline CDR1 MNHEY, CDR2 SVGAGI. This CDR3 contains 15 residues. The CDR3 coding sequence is TGTGCCAGCAGTTACTCCCCAGGTAGCACAGATACGCAGTATTTT. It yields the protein CASSYSPGSTDTQYF.

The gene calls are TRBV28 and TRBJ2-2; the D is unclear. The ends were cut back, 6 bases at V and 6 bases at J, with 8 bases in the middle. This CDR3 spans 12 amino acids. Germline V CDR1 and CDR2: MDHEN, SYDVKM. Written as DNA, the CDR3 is TGTGCCAGCAGCCAACTCCCCGGGGAGCTGTTTTTT. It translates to CASSQLPGELFF.

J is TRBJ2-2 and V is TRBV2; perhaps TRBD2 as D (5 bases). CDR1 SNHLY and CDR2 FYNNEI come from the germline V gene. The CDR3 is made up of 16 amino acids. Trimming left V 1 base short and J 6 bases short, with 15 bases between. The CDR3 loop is CASSEGWSSRAGELFF. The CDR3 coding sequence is TGTGCCAGCAGTGAAGGGTGGTCTAGCCGGGCCGGGGAGCTGTTTTTT.

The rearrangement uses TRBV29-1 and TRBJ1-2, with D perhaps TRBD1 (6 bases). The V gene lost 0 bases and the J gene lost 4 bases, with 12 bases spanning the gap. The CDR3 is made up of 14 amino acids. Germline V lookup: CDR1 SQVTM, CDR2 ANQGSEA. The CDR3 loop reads CSVEDPGQTYGYTF. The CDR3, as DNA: TGCAGCGTTGAAGACCCGGGACAAACCTATGGCTACACCTTC. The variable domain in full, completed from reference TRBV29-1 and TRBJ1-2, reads SAVISQKPSRDICQRGTSLTIQCQVDSQVTMMFWYRQQPGQSLTLIATANQGSEATYESGFVIDKFPISRPNLTFSTLTVSNMSPEDSSIYLCSVEDPGQTYGYTFGSGTRLTVV.

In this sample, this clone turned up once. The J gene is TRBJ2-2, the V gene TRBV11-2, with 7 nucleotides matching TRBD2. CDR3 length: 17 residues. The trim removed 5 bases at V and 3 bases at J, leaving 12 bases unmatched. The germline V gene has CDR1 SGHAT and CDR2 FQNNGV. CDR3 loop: CASSPRSGATYTGELFF. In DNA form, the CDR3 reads TGTGCCAGCAGCCCACGAAGCGGGGCAACTTACACCGGGGAGCTGTTTTTT. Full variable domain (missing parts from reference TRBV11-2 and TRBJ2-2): EAGVAQSPRYKIIEKRQSVAFWCNPISGHATLYWYQQILGQGPKLLIQFQNNGVVDDSQLPKDRFSAERLKGVDSTLKIQPAKLEDSAVYLCASSPRSGATYTGELFFGEGSRLTVL.

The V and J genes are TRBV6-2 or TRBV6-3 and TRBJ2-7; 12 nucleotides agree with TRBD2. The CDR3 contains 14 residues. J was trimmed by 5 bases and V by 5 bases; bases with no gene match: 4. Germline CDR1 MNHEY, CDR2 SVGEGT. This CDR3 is CASSPTSGRNEQYF. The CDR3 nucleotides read TGTGCCAGCAGTCCGACTAGCGGGAGAAACGAGCAGTACTTC.

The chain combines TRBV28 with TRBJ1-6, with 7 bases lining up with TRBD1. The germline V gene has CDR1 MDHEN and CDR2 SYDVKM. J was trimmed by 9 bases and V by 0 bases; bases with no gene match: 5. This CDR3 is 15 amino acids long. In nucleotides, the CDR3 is TGTGCCAGCAGTTTATGGGCAGGGGGAAGTTCACCCCTCCACTTT. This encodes CASSLWAGGSSPLHF.

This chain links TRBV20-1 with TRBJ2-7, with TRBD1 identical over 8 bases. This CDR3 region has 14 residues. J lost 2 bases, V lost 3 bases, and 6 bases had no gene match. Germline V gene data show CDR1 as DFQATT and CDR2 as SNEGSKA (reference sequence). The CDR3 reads CSASPSGGTYEQYF. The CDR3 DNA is TGCAGTGCTAGTCCGTCAGGGGGCACCTACGAGCAGTACTTC.

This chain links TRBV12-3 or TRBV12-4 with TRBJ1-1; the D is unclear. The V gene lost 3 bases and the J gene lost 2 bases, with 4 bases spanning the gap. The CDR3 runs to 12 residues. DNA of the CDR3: TGTGCCAGCAGTTTCGGTAACACTGAAGCTTTCTTT. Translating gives CASSFGNTEAFF.

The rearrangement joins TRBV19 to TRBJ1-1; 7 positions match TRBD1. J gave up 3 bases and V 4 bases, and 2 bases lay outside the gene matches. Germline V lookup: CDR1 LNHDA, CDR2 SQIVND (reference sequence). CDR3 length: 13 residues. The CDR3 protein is CASSRDRYTEAFF. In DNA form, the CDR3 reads TGTGCCAGTAGTAGGGACAGATACACTGAAGCTTTCTTT.

This CDR3 is CASSRDRRLGSNQPQHF. CDR3 bases: TGTGCCAGCAGCCGGGACAGAAGATTGGGGAGCAATCAGCCCCAGCATTTT. J is TRBJ1-5 and V is TRBV27; 7 positions match TRBD1. V was clipped by 6 bases and J by 1 base; unmatched bases: 12. Germline assignment: CDR1 MNHEY and CDR2 SMNVEV (reference sequence). The CDR3 sequence is 17 residues long.

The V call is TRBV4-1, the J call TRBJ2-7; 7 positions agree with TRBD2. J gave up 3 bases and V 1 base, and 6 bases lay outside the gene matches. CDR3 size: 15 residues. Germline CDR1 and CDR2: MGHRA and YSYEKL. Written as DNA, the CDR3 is TGCGCCAGCAGCCAAGGTGCGGGAGTTAGCTACGAGCAGTACTTC. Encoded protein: CASSQGAGVSYEQYF.

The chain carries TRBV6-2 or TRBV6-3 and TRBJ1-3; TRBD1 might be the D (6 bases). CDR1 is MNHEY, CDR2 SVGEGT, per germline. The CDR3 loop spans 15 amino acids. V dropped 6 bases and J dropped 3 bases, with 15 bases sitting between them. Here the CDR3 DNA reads TGTGCCAGCAGCCGACTATCGACAGGTGGAAACACCATATATTTT. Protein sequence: CASSRLSTGGNTIYF.

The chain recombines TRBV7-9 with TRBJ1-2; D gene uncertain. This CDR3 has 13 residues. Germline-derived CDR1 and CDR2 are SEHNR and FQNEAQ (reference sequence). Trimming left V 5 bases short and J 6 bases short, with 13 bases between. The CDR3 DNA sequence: TGTGCCAGCAGCCCCAAGAACAACGATGGCTACACCTTC. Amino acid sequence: CASSPKNNDGYTF.

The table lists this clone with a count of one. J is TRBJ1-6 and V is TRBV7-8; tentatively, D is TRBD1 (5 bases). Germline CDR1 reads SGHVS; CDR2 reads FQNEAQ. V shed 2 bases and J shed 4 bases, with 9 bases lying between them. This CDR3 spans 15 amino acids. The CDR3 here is CASSLFDSYNSPLHF. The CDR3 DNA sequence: TGTGCCAGCAGCTTATTTGACAGTTATAATTCACCCCTCCACTTT.

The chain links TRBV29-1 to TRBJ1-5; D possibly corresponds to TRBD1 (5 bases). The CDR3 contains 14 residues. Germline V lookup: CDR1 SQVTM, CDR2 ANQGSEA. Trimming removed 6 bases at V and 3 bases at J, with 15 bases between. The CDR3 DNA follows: TGCAGCGTGGCTGACAGTCCCGACAATCAGCCCCAGCATTTT. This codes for CSVADSPDNQPQHF.

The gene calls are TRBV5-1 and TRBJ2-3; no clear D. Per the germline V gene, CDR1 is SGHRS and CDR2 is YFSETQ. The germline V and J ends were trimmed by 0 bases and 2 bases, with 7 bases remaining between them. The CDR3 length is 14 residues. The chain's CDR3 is CASSLGQDTDTQYF. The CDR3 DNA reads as TGCGCCAGCAGCTTGGGACAAGACACAGATACGCAGTATTTT. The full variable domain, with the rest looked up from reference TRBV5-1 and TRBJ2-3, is KAGVTQTPRYLIKTRGQQVTLSCSPISGHRSVSWYQQTPGQGLQFLFEYFSETQRNKGNFPGRFSGRQFSNSRSEMNVSTLELGDSALYLCASSLGQDTDTQYFGPGTRLTVL.